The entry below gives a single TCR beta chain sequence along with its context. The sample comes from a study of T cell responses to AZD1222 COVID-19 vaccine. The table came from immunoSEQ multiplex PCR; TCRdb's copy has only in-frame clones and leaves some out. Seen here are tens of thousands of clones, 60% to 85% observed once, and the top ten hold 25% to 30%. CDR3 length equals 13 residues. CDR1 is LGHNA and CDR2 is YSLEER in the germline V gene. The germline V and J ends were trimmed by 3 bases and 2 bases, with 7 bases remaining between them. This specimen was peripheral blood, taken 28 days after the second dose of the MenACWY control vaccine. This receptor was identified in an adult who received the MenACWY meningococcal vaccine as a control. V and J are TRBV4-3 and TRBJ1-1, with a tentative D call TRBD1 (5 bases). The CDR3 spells CASSHGDNTEAFF. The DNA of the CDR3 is TGCGCCAGCAGCCATGGGGACAACACTGAAGCTTTCTTT.